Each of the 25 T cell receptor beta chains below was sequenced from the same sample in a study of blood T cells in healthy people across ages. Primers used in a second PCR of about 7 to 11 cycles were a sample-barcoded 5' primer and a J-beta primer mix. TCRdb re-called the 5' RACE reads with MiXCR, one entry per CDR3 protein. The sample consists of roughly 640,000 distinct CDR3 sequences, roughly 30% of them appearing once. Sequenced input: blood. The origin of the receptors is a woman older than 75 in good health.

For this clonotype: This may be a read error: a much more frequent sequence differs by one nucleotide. The CDR3 DNA reads TGTGCCAGCAGCCTTACCCGGGGGACGGGTAGTGAGCAGTTCTTC. It yields the protein CASSLTRGTGSEQFF. The chain couples TRBV3-1 to TRBJ2-1, with D possibly matching TRBD2 (6 bases). Looked up from germline, CDR1 is LGHDT and CDR2 is YNNKEL (reference sequence). The CDR3 is 15 amino acids. With 4 bases removed from V and 9 bases from J, the gap between germline ends came to 19 bases.

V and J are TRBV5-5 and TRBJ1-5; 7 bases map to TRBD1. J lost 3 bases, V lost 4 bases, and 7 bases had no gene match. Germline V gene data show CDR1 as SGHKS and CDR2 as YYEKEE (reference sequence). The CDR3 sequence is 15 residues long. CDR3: CASSTWTGNNQPQHF. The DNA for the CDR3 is TGTGCCAGCAGCACATGGACAGGAAACAATCAGCCCCAGCATTTT.

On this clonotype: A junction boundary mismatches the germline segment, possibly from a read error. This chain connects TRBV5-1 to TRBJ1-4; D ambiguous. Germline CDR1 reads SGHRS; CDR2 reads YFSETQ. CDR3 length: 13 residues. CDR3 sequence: CASNLEPNEKLFF. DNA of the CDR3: TGCGCCAGCAACTTGGAGCCTAATGAAAAACTGTTTTTT.

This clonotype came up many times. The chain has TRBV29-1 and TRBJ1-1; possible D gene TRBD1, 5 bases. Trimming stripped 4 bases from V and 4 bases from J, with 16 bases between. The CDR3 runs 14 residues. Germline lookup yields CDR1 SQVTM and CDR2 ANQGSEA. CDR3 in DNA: TGCAGCGTTGGTCAGGGTGGCCCTTCCACTGAAGCTTTCTTT. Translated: CSVGQGGPSTEAFF.

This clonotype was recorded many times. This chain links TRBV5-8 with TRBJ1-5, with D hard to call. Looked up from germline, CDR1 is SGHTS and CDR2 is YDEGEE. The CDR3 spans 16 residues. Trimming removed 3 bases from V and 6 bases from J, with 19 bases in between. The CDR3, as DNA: TGTGCCAGCAGCTCGCTGGTTGGGTCCGGGGTTCAGCCCCAGCATTTT. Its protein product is CASSSLVGSGVQPQHF.

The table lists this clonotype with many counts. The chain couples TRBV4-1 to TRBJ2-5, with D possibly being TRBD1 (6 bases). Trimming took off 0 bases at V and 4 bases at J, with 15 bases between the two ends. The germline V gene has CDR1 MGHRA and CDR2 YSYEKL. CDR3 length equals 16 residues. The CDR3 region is CASSQDLRGTSETQYF. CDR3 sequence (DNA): TGCGCCAGCAGCCAAGATTTGAGGGGGACATCAGAGACCCAGTACTTC.

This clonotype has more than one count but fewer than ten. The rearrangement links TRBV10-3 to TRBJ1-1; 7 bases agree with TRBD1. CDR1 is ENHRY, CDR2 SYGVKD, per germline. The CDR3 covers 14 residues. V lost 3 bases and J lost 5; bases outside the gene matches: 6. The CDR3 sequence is CAISDRGRETEAFF. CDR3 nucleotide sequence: TGTGCCATCAGTGACAGGGGGAGAGAAACTGAAGCTTTCTTT.

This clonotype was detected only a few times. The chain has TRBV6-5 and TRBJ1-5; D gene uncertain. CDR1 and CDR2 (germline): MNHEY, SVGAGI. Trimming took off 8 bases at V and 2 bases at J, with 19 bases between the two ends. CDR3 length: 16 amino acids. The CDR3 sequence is CASGCQARTGNQPQHF. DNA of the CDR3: TGTGCCAGCGGTTGCCAGGCCCGGACGGGCAATCAGCCCCAGCATTTT.

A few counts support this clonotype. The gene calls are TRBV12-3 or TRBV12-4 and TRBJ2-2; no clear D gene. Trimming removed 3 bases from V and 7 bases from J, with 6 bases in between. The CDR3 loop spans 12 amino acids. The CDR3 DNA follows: TGTGCCAGCAGTTTGATAAACGGGGAGCTGTTTTTT. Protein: CASSLINGELFF.

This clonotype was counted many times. Written as DNA, the CDR3 is TGTGCCAGCACCTCCCTCAGGGGCGATACGCAGTATTTT. Encoded protein: CASTSLRGDTQYF. V usage is TRBV12-3 or TRBV12-4 and J usage is TRBJ2-3; TRBD1 is a possible D gene (6 bases). With 7 bases removed from V and 6 bases from J, the gap between germline ends came to 14 bases. The CDR3 consists of 13 residues.

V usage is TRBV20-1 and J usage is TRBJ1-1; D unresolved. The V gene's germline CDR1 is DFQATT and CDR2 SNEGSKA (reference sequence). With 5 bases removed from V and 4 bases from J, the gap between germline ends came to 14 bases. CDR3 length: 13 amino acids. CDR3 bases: TGCAGTGCTCCCACGGATTTGCGCACTGAAGCTTTCTTT. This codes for CSAPTDLRTEAFF.

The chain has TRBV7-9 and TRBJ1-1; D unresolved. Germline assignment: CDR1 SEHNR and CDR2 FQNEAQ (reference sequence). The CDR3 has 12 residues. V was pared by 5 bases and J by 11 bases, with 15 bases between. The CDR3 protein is CASSMKGLGAFF. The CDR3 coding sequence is TGTGCCAGCAGCATGAAAGGGTTGGGCGCTTTCTTT.

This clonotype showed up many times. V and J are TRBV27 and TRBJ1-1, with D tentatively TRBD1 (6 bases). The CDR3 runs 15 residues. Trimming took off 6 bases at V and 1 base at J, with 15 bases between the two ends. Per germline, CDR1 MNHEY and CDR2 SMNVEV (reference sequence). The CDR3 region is CASRSGVLGNTEAFF. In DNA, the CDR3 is TGTGCCAGCAGGTCAGGGGTGCTGGGGAACACTGAAGCTTTCTTT.

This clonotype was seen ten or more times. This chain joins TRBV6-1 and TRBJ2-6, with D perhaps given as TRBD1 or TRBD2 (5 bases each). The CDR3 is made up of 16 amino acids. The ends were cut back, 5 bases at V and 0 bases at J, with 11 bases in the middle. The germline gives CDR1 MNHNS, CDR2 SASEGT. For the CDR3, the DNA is TGTGCCAGCAGTACCGGGACGGGCTCTGGGGCCAACGTCCTGACTTTC. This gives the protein CASSTGTGSGANVLTF.

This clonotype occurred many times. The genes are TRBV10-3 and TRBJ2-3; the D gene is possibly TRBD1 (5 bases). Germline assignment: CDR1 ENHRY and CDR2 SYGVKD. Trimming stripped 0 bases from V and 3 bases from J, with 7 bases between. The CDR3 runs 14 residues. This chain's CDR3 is CAISESGHTDTQYF. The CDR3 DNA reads TGTGCCATCAGTGAGTCGGGGCATACAGATACGCAGTATTTT.

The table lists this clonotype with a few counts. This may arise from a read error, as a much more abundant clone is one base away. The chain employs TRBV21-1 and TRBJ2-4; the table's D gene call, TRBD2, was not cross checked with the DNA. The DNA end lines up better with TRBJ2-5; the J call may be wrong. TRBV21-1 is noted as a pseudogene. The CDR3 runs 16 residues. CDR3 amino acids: CARSKLSGGSQETQYF. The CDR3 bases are TGTGCCCGCAGCAAATTGAGCGGGGGAAGCCAAGAGACCCAGTACTTC.

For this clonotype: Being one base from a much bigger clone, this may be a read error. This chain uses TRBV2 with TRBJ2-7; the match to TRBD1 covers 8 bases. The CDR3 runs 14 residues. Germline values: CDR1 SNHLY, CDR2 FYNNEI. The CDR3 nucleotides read TGTGCCAGCAGACTTGAGGACAGGGTCTACGGGCAGTACTTC. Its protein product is CASRLEDRVYGQYF.

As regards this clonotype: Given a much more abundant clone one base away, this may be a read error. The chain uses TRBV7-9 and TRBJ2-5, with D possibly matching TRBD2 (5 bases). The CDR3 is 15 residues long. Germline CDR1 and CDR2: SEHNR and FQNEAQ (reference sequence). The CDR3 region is CANSLSAGNQETQYF. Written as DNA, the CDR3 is TGTGCCAACAGCTTATCGGCGGGTAACCAAGAGACCCAGTACTTC. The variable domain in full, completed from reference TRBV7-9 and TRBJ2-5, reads DTGVSQNPRHKITKRGQNVTFRCDPISEHNRLYWYRQTLGQGPEFLTYFQNEAQLEKSRLLSDRFSAERPKGSFSTLEIQRTEQGDSAMYLCANSLSAGNQETQYFGPGTRLLVL.

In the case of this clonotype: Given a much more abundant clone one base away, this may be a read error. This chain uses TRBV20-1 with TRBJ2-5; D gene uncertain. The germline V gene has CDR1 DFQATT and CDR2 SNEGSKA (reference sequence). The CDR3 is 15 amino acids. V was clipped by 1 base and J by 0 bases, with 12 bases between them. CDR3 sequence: CSARVRPRYQETQYF. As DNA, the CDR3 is TGCAGTGCTAGAGTAAGACCCCGGTACCAAGAGACCCAGTACTTC.

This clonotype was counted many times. CDR3 DNA: TGTGCCAGCAGCTTCGGGGTTTACAGGGCCTCTAGCACAGATACGCAGTATTTT. Amino acids: CASSFGVYRASSTDTQYF. The chain uses TRBV7-8 and TRBJ2-3; D possibly corresponds to TRBD1 (6 bases). The V and J ends lost 3 bases and 0 bases respectively, with 19 bases between them. The germline V gene has CDR1 SGHVS and CDR2 FQNEAQ. There are 18 residues in the CDR3.

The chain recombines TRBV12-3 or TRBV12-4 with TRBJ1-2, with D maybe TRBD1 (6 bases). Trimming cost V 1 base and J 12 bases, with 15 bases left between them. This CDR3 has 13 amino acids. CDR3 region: CASSLGRYRGNTF. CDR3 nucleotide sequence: TGTGCCAGCAGTTTAGGGAGGTATAGGGGGAACACCTTC.

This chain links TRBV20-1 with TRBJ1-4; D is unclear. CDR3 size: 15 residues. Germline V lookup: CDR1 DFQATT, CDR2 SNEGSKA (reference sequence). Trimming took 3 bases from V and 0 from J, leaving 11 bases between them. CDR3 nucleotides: TGCAGTGCTAGTCGAGGGCAGACAACTAATGAAAAACTGTTTTTT. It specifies CSASRGQTTNEKLFF.

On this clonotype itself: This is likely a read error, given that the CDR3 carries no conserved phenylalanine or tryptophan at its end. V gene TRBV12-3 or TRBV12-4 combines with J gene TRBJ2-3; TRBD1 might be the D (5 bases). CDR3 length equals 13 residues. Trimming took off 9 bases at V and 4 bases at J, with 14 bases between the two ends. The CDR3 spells CASIPGCPDTQYL. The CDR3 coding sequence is TGTGCCAGTATACCAGGGTGCCCAGATACGCAGTATTTG.

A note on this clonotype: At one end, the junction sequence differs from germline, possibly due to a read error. The CDR3 nucleotides read TGCGCCAGCACCCCCAGCGGGTTATCCTGCAATGAGCAGTTCTTC. This translates into CASTPSGLSCNEQFF. The V gene is TRBV5-1, the J gene TRBJ2-1; perhaps TRBD2 as D (6 bases). There are 15 residues in the CDR3. Germline lookup yields CDR1 SGHRS and CDR2 YFSETQ.

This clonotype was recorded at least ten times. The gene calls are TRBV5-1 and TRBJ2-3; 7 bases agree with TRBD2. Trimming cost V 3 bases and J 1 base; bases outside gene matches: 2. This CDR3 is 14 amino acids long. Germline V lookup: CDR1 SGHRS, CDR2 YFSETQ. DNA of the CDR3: TGCGCCAGCAGCTGGGAGGGCCGCACAGATACGCAGTATTTT. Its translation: CASSWEGRTDTQYF.